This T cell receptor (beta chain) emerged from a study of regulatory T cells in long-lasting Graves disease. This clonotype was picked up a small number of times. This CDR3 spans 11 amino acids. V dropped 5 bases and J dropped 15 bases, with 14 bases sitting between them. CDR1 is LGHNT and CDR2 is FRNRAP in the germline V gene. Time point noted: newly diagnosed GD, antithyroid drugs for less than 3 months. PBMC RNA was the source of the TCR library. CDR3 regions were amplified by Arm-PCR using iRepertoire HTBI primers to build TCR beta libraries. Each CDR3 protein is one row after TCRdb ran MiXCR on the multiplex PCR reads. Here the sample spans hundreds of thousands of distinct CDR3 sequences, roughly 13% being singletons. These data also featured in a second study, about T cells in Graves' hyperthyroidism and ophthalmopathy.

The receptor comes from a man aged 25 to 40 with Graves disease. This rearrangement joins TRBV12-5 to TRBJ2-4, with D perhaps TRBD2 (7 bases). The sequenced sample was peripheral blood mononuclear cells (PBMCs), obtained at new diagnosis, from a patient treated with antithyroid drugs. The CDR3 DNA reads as TGTGCTAGTGGTCCCCGGGGGGCGCCGTACTTC. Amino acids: CASGPRGAPYF.